This paragraph covers one TCR beta chain sequence. These data are taken from a study of shared clonotypes between healthy human individuals. Generated by immunoSEQ multiplex PCR, the TCRdb table keeps only in-frame clones and is missing some. The sample lists 850,000 to 1,200,000 clones; about 75% were seen once. The CDR3 has 20 amino acids. CDR1 is SNHLY, CDR2 FYNNEI, per germline. The V end was cut by 4 bases, the J end by 4 bases, with 29 bases between. Material for sequencing was memory CD4+ T cells sorted from blood. Indicated subset: CD45RA-negative fraction. The sequence was obtained from a man between 18 and 35 years old in good health. This chain connects TRBV2 to TRBJ1-3; no clear D gene. The CDR3 DNA follows: TGTGCCAGCAGTGTGGTCTCGACTAGGGCGACTACAACGACGGGAAACACCATATATTTT. Translated, it gives CASSVVSTRATTTTGNTIYF. The full variable domain, rest sourced from reference TRBV2 and TRBJ1-3, is EPEVTQTPSHQVTQMGQEVILRCVPISNHLYFYWYRQILGQKVEFLVSFYNNEISEKSEIFDDQFSVERPDGSNFTLKIRSTKLEDSAMYFCASSVVSTRATTTTGNTIYFGEGSWLTVV.